This TCR beta chain derives from a study of cytomegalovirus exposure and HLA in healthy donors. Regarding the study as a whole: What a later analysis showed was that several of the most significant clusters appeared linked to common viral pathogens. Cytomegalovirus-associated status was assigned to more than 150 TCR beta chains.

Regarding this clone: What it binds is not known.

Germline trimming cut 1 base from V and 5 bases from J; bases unmatched to any gene: 9. CDR1 and CDR2 from the germline V gene are SEHNR and FQNEAQ (reference sequence). This CDR3 region has 16 residues. 13 Jbeta primers and 60 Vbeta primers were used for the PCR. The method was immunoSEQ multiplex PCR; TCRdb's version includes in-frame clones alone and lacks a portion of them. The sample records more than 100,000 clones, over 70% being singletons. Donors in the study were healthy people who gave bone marrow. V is TRBV7-9 and J is TRBJ2-7; 9 nucleotides align to TRBD2. Material: PBMCs. The source of this sequence is a female donor in good health and CMV-seropositive. CDR3 bases: TGTGCCAGCAGCTTAGTTGGCGGGGGGGCCTCGGACGAGCAGTACTTC. Translating gives CASSLVGGGASDEQYF. The full variable domain, with the rest looked up from reference TRBV7-9 and TRBJ2-7, is DTGVSQNPRHKITKRGQNVTFRCDPISEHNRLYWYRQTLGQGPEFLTYFQNEAQLEKSRLLSDRFSAERPKGSFSTLEIQRTEQGDSAMYLCASSLVGGGASDEQYFGPGTRLTVT.